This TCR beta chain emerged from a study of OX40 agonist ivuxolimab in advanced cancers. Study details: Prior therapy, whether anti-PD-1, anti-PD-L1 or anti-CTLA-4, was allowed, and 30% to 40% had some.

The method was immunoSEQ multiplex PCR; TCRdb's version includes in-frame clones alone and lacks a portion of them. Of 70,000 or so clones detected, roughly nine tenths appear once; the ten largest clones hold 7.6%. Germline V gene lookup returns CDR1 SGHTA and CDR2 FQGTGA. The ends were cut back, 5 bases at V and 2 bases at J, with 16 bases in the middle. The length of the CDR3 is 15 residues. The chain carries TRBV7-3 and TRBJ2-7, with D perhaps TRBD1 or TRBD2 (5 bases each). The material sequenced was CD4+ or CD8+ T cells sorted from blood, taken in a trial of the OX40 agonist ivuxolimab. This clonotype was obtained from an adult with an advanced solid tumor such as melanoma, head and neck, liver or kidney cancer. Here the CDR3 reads CASSQKPGPTYEQYF. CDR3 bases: TGTGCCAGCAGCCAGAAACCGGGACCAACCTACGAGCAGTACTTC.